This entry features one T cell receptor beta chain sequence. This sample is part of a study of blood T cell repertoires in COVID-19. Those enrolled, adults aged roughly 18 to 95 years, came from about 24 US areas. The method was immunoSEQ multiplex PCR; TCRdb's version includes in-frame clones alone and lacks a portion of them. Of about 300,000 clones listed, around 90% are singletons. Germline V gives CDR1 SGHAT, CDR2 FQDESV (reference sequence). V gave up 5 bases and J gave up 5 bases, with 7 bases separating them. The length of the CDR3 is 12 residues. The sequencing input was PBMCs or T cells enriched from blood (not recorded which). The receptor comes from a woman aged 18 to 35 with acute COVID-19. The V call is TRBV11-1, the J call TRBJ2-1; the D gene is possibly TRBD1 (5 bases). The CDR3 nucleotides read TGTGCCAGCAGCCAAGGGGACAATGAGCAGTTCTTC. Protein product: CASSQGDNEQFF.